This T cell receptor beta chain was identified during a study of read filtering for tumor transcriptome and immune sequencing. The overall study: 8 or 9 patients were R-ISS I, approximately 15 were R-ISS II, about seven were R-ISS III. Notes on the study in general: The CD138-negative fraction was mixed bone marrow immune cells, not pure T cells. RNA-seq captured clonotypes less deeply and reliably than IR-seq.

From roughly 0.4 ug of RNA, a library with molecular barcoded alpha/delta and beta/gamma adaptors was made. TCRdb independently ran MiXCR on the reads; one entry per CDR3 protein. In the table there are nearly 60,000 distinct CDR3 sequences, more than 9% of which are singletons. The CDR3 extends over 13 amino acids. Germline V gene sequence: CDR1 DFQATT, CDR2 SNEGSKA (reference sequence). Trimming left V 5 bases short and J 7 bases short, with 16 bases between. Bone marrow was sampled from every patient at the time of active disease. This clonotype was seen repeatedly, ten times or more. Its antigen is unknown.

The chain has TRBV20-1 and TRBJ2-3; D is unclear. The sample taken for sequencing was a population of CD138-negative cells sorted from bone marrow. This clonotype was obtained from a donor at least 40 years old with multiple myeloma. CDR3 in amino acids: CSAGRENLHTQYF. CDR3 DNA sequence: TGCAGTGCTGGAAGAGAGAATCTACATACGCAGTATTTT.